These 27 T cell receptor beta chains originate from one sample sequenced in a study of blood T cell repertoires in COVID-19. The assay was immunoSEQ multiplex PCR, and TCRdb's table has in-frame clones only and misses some. Of around 70,000 clones listed, around 86% were seen once; the top ten hold roughly a tenth. Source material: peripheral blood. These receptors were taken from a woman aged 18-29 years with acute or convalescent COVID-19.

The gene calls are TRBV5-1 and TRBJ1-1; 7 positions agree with TRBD1. Germline assignment: CDR1 SGHRS and CDR2 YFSETQ. Trimming at V came to 4 bases and at J to 0 bases, leaving 6 bases not matched to a gene. This CDR3 spans 15 amino acids. In DNA, the CDR3 is TGCGCCAGCAGCAAATCGGACAGGTTGAACACTGAAGCTTTCTTT. It is translated as CASSKSDRLNTEAFF.

The chain recombines TRBV12-3 or TRBV12-4 with TRBJ1-1, with D possibly matching TRBD1 (6 bases). The CDR3 has 13 residues. V was pared by 2 bases and J by 6 bases, with 10 bases between. The CDR3 DNA reads TGTGCCAGCAGTTTATGGGGGCGTGCTGAAGCTTTCTTT. Its translation: CASSLWGRAEAFF.

The chain recombines TRBV3-1 (or the pseudogene TRBV3-2) with TRBJ1-2; a weak D match, TRBD1 (6 bases). CDR3 size: 15 residues. The V end was cut by 0 bases, the J end by 4 bases, with 12 bases between. Germline-derived CDR1 and CDR2 are LGHDT and YNNKEL (reference sequence). CDR3 residues: CASSQDARGGYGYTF. The CDR3 DNA is TGTGCCAGCAGCCAAGATGCCAGGGGTGGCTATGGCTACACCTTC.

The CDR3 region has the DNA TGCGCCAGCAGCTTGGCGGGACAGGACACTGAAGCTTTCTTT. Its translation: CASSLAGQDTEAFF. V usage is TRBV5-1 and J usage is TRBJ1-1; 8 bases are shared with TRBD1. V gave up 0 bases and J gave up 3 bases; unmatched junction bases: 1. The CDR3 contains 14 residues. The germline V gene has CDR1 SGHRS and CDR2 YFSETQ.

The rearrangement links TRBV7-9 to TRBJ2-1; 10 bases match TRBD2. In germline, CDR1 is SEHNR, CDR2 FQNEAQ (reference sequence). V shed 4 bases and J 4 bases; nucleotides not matched to a gene: 7. The CDR3 consists of 16 residues. CDR3 loop: CASSWTGTSAYNEQFF. CDR3 nucleotides: TGTGCCAGCAGCTGGACCGGGACTAGCGCTTACAATGAGCAGTTCTTC.

The chain links TRBV2 to TRBJ1-1; a weak D match, TRBD1 (6 bases). The CDR3 totals 14 residues. Trimming cost V 6 bases and J 5 bases, with 16 bases left between them. Germline CDR1 SNHLY, CDR2 FYNNEI. In DNA, the CDR3 is TGTGCCAGCAGGAAACAGGGTTTCGAGACTGAAGCTTTCTTT. This gives the protein CASRKQGFETEAFF.

The V and J genes are TRBV7-2 and TRBJ1-4; possibly TRBD1 for D (5 bases). The germline CDR1 and CDR2 sequences are SGHTA and FQGNSA. V was shortened by 1 base and J by 6 bases, with 12 bases between the two germline ends. The CDR3 has 15 residues. The CDR3 DNA is TGTGCCAGCAGCTTAGAGTTCGGAGGGGATGAAAAACTGTTTTTT. Amino acids: CASSLEFGGDEKLFF. The full variable domain, in which reference TRBV7-2 and TRBJ1-4 provide the parts outside the CDR3, is GAGVSQSPSNKVTEKGKDVELRCDPISGHTALYWYRQSLGQGLEFLIYFQGNSAPDKSGLPSDRFSAERTGGSVSTLTIQRTQQEDSAVYLCASSLEFGGDEKLFFGSGTQLSVL.

This chain connects TRBV5-1 to TRBJ1-1, with TRBD1 matching over 8 bases. The CDR3 contains 16 residues. Trimming removed 2 bases from V and 5 bases from J; junction bases left unmatched: 11. Germline CDR1 SGHRS, CDR2 YFSETQ. CDR3: CASSFTQGVTGTEAFF. CDR3 DNA: TGCGCCAGCAGCTTCACACAGGGGGTGACGGGAACTGAAGCTTTCTTT.

The chain carries TRBV6-2 or TRBV6-3 and TRBJ1-1; tentatively, D is TRBD1 (5 bases). Germline loops: CDR1 MNHEY, CDR2 SVGEGT. The CDR3 is 16 residues long. The V end was cut by 1 base, the J end by 1 base, with 13 bases between. CDR3 loop: CASSYYPGYPNTEAFF. CDR3 in DNA: TGTGCCAGCAGTTACTACCCAGGGTACCCGAACACTGAAGCTTTCTTT.

The chain links TRBV30 to TRBJ2-1; 13 positions match TRBD2. Looked up from germline, CDR1 is GTSNPN and CDR2 is SVGIG (reference sequence). V trimming: 5 bases; J trimming: 6 bases; junction bases outside the gene matches: 7. CDR3 length: 15 residues. CDR3 loop: CAWGGLAGVSNEQFF. CDR3 DNA sequence: TGTGCCTGGGGAGGACTAGCGGGAGTCTCCAATGAGCAGTTCTTC.

V gene TRBV5-4 combines with J gene TRBJ2-2; weak D call: TRBD2 (6 bases). Germline lookup yields CDR1 SGHNT and CDR2 YYREEE (reference sequence). The CDR3 has 17 amino acids. The V and J ends lost 4 bases and 3 bases respectively, with 19 bases between them. This chain's CDR3 is CASSPGTGLRYTGELFF. For the CDR3, the DNA is TGTGCCAGCAGCCCGGGAACCGGACTACGTTACACCGGGGAGCTGTTTTTT.

J is TRBJ2-7 and V is TRBV28; weak D call: TRBD2 (5 bases). This CDR3 region has 16 residues. The V end lost 5 bases, the J end lost 7 bases, and 24 bases lay between the germline ends. CDR1 is MDHEN and CDR2 is SYDVKM in the germline V gene. The CDR3: CASSPLGLSPDYEQYF. CDR3 DNA sequence: TGTGCCAGCAGTCCCCTCGGCCTTTCACCTGACTATGAGCAGTACTTC.

This clone was observed a few times. The rearrangement links TRBV30 to TRBJ2-5; 8 nucleotides line up with TRBD2. The trim removed 2 bases at V and 5 bases at J, leaving 4 bases unmatched. Per germline, CDR1 GTSNPN and CDR2 SVGIG (reference sequence). The CDR3 loop spans 13 amino acids. CDR3 region: CAWSSGLAETQYF. CDR3 coding DNA: TGTGCCTGGAGTTCCGGACTAGCCGAGACCCAGTACTTC.

The chain has TRBV19 and TRBJ2-7; 8 bases are shared with TRBD1. Germline loops: CDR1 LNHDA, CDR2 SQIVND (reference sequence). This CDR3 region has 15 residues. V shed 5 bases and J 0 bases; nucleotides not matched to a gene: 6. The CDR3 sequence is CASSARTGSSYEQYF. CDR3 coding DNA: TGTGCCAGTAGTGCCCGGACAGGGAGCTCCTACGAGCAGTACTTC.

The genes are TRBV5-1 and TRBJ2-1; 7 bases are shared with TRBD1. The CDR3 sequence is 16 residues long. J was trimmed by 5 bases and V by 2 bases; bases with no gene match: 10. The germline CDR1 and CDR2 sequences are SGHRS and YFSETQ. The DNA of the CDR3 is TGCGCCAGCAGCTTCCACCGACAGGGATCAAACAATGAGCAGTTCTTC. Translating gives CASSFHRQGSNNEQFF.

This chain joins TRBV6-6 and TRBJ2-7; weak D call: TRBD1 (6 bases). The ends were cut back, 6 bases at V and 2 bases at J, with 11 bases in the middle. The CDR3 is 13 amino acids. Germline CDR1 reads MNHNY; CDR2 reads SVGAGI (reference sequence). The CDR3 nucleotides read TGTGCCAGCAGCGTAGGACAGCCCTACGAGCAGTACTTC. It is translated as CASSVGQPYEQYF.

The gene calls are TRBV5-4 and TRBJ2-7; the match to TRBD2 covers 10 bases. There are 13 residues in the CDR3. CDR1 and CDR2 from the germline V gene are SGHNT and YYREEE (reference sequence). The junction had 5 bases not matched to a gene; V was cut back by 4 bases and J by 7 bases. DNA for the CDR3: TGTGCCAGCAGCCTAGCGGGAGTTTCGGAGCAGTACTTC. This translates into CASSLAGVSEQYF.

The chain joins TRBV2 to TRBJ2-1, with 9 bases lining up with TRBD2. The CDR3 contains 15 residues. The junction had 12 bases not matched to a gene; V was cut back by 6 bases and J by 9 bases. Germline lookup yields CDR1 SNHLY and CDR2 FYNNEI. The CDR3 DNA reads TGTGCCAGCAGCTTATCGCGGGGGGGCCTTAGTGAGCAGTTCTTC. Protein: CASSLSRGGLSEQFF.

This clone was observed once. The V call is TRBV5-1, the J call TRBJ1-5; 7 bases fit TRBD1. The CDR3 length is 15 residues. Per germline, CDR1 SGHRS and CDR2 YFSETQ. V was pared by 0 bases and J by 8 bases, with 8 bases of the junction left unmatched. The CDR3 protein is CASSLDGTATEPQHF. CDR3 nucleotide sequence: TGCGCCAGCAGCTTGGACGGGACAGCCACAGAGCCCCAGCATTTT.

The chain couples TRBV6-6 to TRBJ2-2; 8 bases are shared with TRBD2. The CDR3 extends over 15 amino acids. Germline assignment: CDR1 MNHNY and CDR2 SVGAGI (reference sequence). J was trimmed by 4 bases and V by 5 bases; bases with no gene match: 6. The CDR3 coding sequence is TGTGCCAGCAGTAGCGGGAGTCGAGGCACCGGGGAGCTGTTTTTT. It encodes CASSSGSRGTGELFF.

The J gene is TRBJ2-1, the V gene TRBV20-1; 11 nucleotides agree with TRBD2. The CDR3 has 15 residues. V shed 3 bases and J 5 bases; nucleotides not matched to a gene: 6. CDR1 is DFQATT and CDR2 is SNEGSKA in the germline V gene (reference sequence). DNA of the CDR3: TGCAGTGCTAGTTCCCGACTAGCGGGGAACAATGAGCAGTTCTTC. Residues: CSASSRLAGNNEQFF.

The rearrangement joins TRBV27 to TRBJ1-1; D gene uncertain. V lost 6 bases and J lost 1, with 9 bases in between. Germline CDR1 and CDR2: MNHEY and SMNVEV (reference sequence). The CDR3 length is 13 residues. The CDR3 DNA is TGTGCCAGCAGCCTAAGAGAGAACACTGAAGCTTTCTTT. This gives the protein CASSLRENTEAFF.

V and J are TRBV12-3 or TRBV12-4 and TRBJ2-3; D not resolved. V was cut by 3 bases and J by 1 base, with 5 bases left in between. CDR3 size: 13 residues. The CDR3 loop reads CASSFSGTDTQYF. DNA for the CDR3: TGTGCCAGCAGTTTTTCGGGCACAGATACGCAGTATTTT.

The rearrangement links TRBV19 to TRBJ2-1; TRBD2 matches at 11 bases. Germline assignment: CDR1 LNHDA and CDR2 SQIVND (reference sequence). V lost 1 base, J lost 10 bases, and 9 bases stayed unmatched. The CDR3 loop spans 16 amino acids. The CDR3 loop reads CASSIVAASGRMEQFF. In nucleotides, the CDR3 is TGTGCCAGTAGTATAGTAGCGGCTAGCGGGAGGATGGAGCAGTTCTTC.

This clone was seen a handful of times. The chain carries TRBV4-3 and TRBJ2-1; TRBD2 aligns across 8 bases. Germline V gene sequence: CDR1 LGHNA, CDR2 YSLEER. The CDR3 spans 14 residues. V was clipped by 3 bases and J by 4 bases; unmatched bases: 2. The CDR3 coding sequence is TGCGCCAGCAGCCAGACTAGCGAATACAATGAGCAGTTCTTC. This translates into CASSQTSEYNEQFF.

The rearrangement joins TRBV21-1 to TRBJ1-5; the table calls TRBD1, which could not be checked here. TRBV21-1 is reported as a pseudogene. The CDR3 is 21 residues long. For the CDR3, the DNA is TGTGCCAGCAGCAAACGACGGGACAGAAAGTACGAGGGGCTGGGCAATCAGCCCCAGCATTTT. Its protein product is CASSKRRDRKYEGLGNQPQHF.

The chain carries TRBV14 and TRBJ1-1; the match to TRBD1 covers 7 bases. V lost 5 bases to trimming and J lost 7 bases; unmatched junction nucleotides: 4. CDR3 length: 12 amino acids. Per the germline V gene, CDR1 is SGHDN and CDR2 is FVKESK. In nucleotides, the CDR3 is TGTGCCAGCAGCGACAGGGAAGATGAAGCTTTCTTT. Translating it yields CASSDREDEAFF.